These 23 T cell receptor beta chains share one sample of origin, sequenced in a study of cytomegalovirus exposure and HLA in healthy donors. PCR employed 60 Vbeta and 13 Jbeta primers. Repertoires were generated with immunoSEQ multiplex PCR, while TCRdb's copy carries only in-frame clones and drops some. The sample shows 150,000 or so clones, approximately 70% of them seen only once. Sequencing was done on a sample of PBMCs. These TCRs come from a woman aged 18 to 35 in good health and CMV-seronegative.

The CDR3 here is CASSPFSSGIQETQYF. In nucleotides, the CDR3 is TGCGCCAGCAGCCCCTTTTCTAGCGGGATACAAGAGACCCAGTACTTC. The chain has TRBV4-1 and TRBJ2-5; TRBD2 matches 9 bases. The CDR3 runs to 16 residues. CDR1 is MGHRA, CDR2 YSYEKL, per germline. V was clipped by 4 bases and J by 2 bases; unmatched bases: 8.

This clone has more than one count but fewer than ten. This same CDR3 is encoded by further DNA sequences in the sample. This sequence joins TRBV28 and TRBJ1-2; 9 bases agree with TRBD1. After removal of 4 bases from V and 3 bases from J, the junction contained 0 bases not matched to a gene. CDR3 length: 13 residues. Germline lookup yields CDR1 MDHEN and CDR2 SYDVKM. The CDR3 sequence is CASSWDRDYGYTF. The CDR3 DNA follows: TGTGCCAGCAGTTGGGACAGGGACTATGGCTACACCTTC.

This sequence joins TRBV19 and TRBJ1-6; TRBD1 agrees at 9 bases. CDR1 LNHDA and CDR2 SQIVND come from the germline V gene (reference sequence). The CDR3 has 15 residues. Losses at the gene ends were 3 bases for V and 7 bases for J; bases not matched to a gene: 4. The CDR3 region has the DNA TGTGCCAGTAGTATTGGGACAGGGAAGAATTCACCCCTCCACTTT. Protein sequence: CASSIGTGKNSPLHF.

This chain links TRBV7-9 with TRBJ2-4; TRBD2 agrees at 10 bases. CDR3 size: 16 residues. The trim removed 1 base at V and 2 bases at J, leaving 2 bases unmatched. Per the germline V gene, CDR1 is SEHNR and CDR2 is FQNEAQ (reference sequence). The CDR3 DNA sequence: TGTGCCAGCAGCTTAGTAGCGGGAGGTCCCAAAAACATTCAGTACTTC. Protein product: CASSLVAGGPKNIQYF.

The rearrangement links TRBV15 to TRBJ2-5, with TRBD1 as a possible D gene (8 bases). CDR1 and CDR2 from the germline V gene are LNHNV and YYDKDF (reference sequence). This CDR3 comprises 14 residues. V dropped 8 bases and J dropped 1 base, with 14 bases sitting between them. CDR3 protein: CATHRGGFQETQYF. CDR3 in DNA: TGTGCCACCCACAGGGGGGGGTTCCAAGAGACCCAGTACTTC. Based on the CDR3 plus reference TRBV15 and TRBJ2-5, the full variable domain is DAMVIQNPRYQVTQFGKPVTLSCSQTLNHNVMYWYQQKSSQAPKLLFHYYDKDFNNEADTPDNFQSRRPNTSFCFLDIRSPGLGDTAMYLCATHRGGFQETQYFGPGTRLLVL.

CDR3: CASSSTEQSSGNTIYF. CDR3 nucleotide sequence: TGTGCCAGCAGCTCCACGGAACAGAGCTCTGGAAACACCATATATTTT. The chain recombines TRBV5-4 with TRBJ1-3; D is unclear. V lost 3 bases, J lost 0 bases, and 13 bases lay in between. This CDR3 has 16 amino acids. Germline V gene data show CDR1 as SGHNT and CDR2 as YYREEE (reference sequence).

The count of this clone is one. The CDR3 reads CASSIGPGQIYEQYF. As DNA, the CDR3 is TGTGCCAGCAGTATAGGACCGGGACAAATCTACGAGCAGTACTTC. This chain links TRBV5-6 with TRBJ2-7, with a tentative D call TRBD1 (6 bases). CDR3 size: 15 residues. V lost 5 bases and J 3 bases, leaving 18 bases between the germline ends. The V gene's germline CDR1 is SGHDT and CDR2 YYEEEE.

A few counts support this clone. The chain links TRBV5-5 to TRBJ2-5; D call uncertain. Trimming removed 1 base from V and 10 bases from J, with 14 bases in between. Germline values: CDR1 SGHKS, CDR2 YYEKEE (reference sequence). This CDR3 region has 13 residues. The CDR3 DNA reads TGTGCCAGCAGCTTGCTCCTCGAGGTCTGCCAGTACTTC. Its translation is CASSLLLEVCQYF. The full variable domain, in which reference TRBV5-5 and TRBJ2-5 provide the parts outside the CDR3, is DAGVTQSPTHLIKTRGQQVTLRCSPISGHKSVSWYQQVLGQGPQFIFQYYEKEERGRGNFPDRFSARQFPNYSSELNVNALLLGDSALYLCASSLLLEVCQYFGPGTRLLVL.

The rearrangement uses TRBV18 and TRBJ1-6; D perhaps matches TRBD1 (5 bases). V was shortened by 3 bases and J by 5 bases, with 11 bases between the two germline ends. Germline V gene lookup returns CDR1 KGHSH and CDR2 LQKENI. This CDR3 is built from 15 residues. CDR3 in amino acids: CASSPVTGNNSPLHF. CDR3 bases: TGTGCCAGCTCACCCGTAACAGGAAATAATTCACCCCTCCACTTT.

V usage is TRBV5-3 and J usage is TRBJ2-7, with 9 bases aligning to TRBD1. TRBV5-3 counts as an open reading frame of uncertain function. Trimming cost V 1 base and J 6 bases; bases outside gene matches: 8. The CDR3 totals 15 residues. The CDR3 protein is CARSLILPGQGEQYV. CDR3 DNA sequence: TGTGCCAGAAGCTTGATTCTGCCGGGACAGGGCGAGCAGTACGTC.

The chain recombines TRBV5-5 with TRBJ1-6, with a weak D call TRBD1 (5 bases). The CDR3 loop spans 16 amino acids. The V end was cut by 1 base, the J end by 9 bases, with 17 bases between. Germline V lookup: CDR1 SGHKS, CDR2 YYEKEE (reference sequence). CDR3 DNA: TGTGCCAGCAGCTTGCCCCCCCCGCAGGGAGGTTCACCCCTCCACTTT. Its protein product is CASSLPPPQGGSPLHF. The full variable domain, its missing parts supplied by reference TRBV5-5 and TRBJ1-6, is DAGVTQSPTHLIKTRGQQVTLRCSPISGHKSVSWYQQVLGQGPQFIFQYYEKEERGRGNFPDRFSARQFPNYSSELNVNALLLGDSALYLCASSLPPPQGGSPLHFGNGTRLTVT.

J is TRBJ2-1 and V is TRBV2; no definite D call. This CDR3 comprises 15 residues. V was trimmed by 8 bases and J by 9 bases, leaving 23 bases between them. Per germline, CDR1 SNHLY and CDR2 FYNNEI. CDR3 amino acids: CASPLARFRGGEQFF. DNA of the CDR3: TGTGCCAGCCCCCTCGCGAGATTTCGTGGTGGTGAGCAGTTCTTC.

The V and J genes are TRBV5-4 and TRBJ2-5, with 7 positions matching TRBD1. Looked up from germline, CDR1 is SGHNT and CDR2 is YYREEE (reference sequence). After removal of 0 bases from V and 5 bases from J, the junction contained 4 bases not matched to a gene. This CDR3 is 14 amino acids long. The CDR3 sequence: CASSLAGRGETQYF. CDR3 DNA sequence: TGTGCCAGCAGCTTGGCGGGCAGGGGGGAGACCCAGTACTTC. Supplemented by reference TRBV5-4 and TRBJ2-5, the full variable domain reads ETGVTQSPTHLIKTRGQQVTLRCSSQSGHNTVSWYQQALGQGPQFIFQYYREEENGRGNFPPRFSGLQFPNYSSELNVNALELDDSALYLCASSLAGRGETQYFGPGTRLLVL.

The genes are TRBV4-3 and TRBJ1-6; TRBD1 matches at 8 bases. The CDR3 spans 15 residues. J was trimmed by 6 bases and V by 6 bases; bases with no gene match: 7. CDR1 LGHNA and CDR2 YSLEER come from the germline V gene. CDR3 protein: CASRQDRVSNSPLHF. CDR3 bases: TGCGCCAGCAGACAGGACAGGGTATCTAATTCACCCCTCCACTTT.

This clone showed up just once. The V gene is TRBV7-2, the J gene TRBJ2-7; possible D gene TRBD1, 6 bases. V lost 1 base, J lost 4 bases, and 14 bases lay in between. The germline gives CDR1 SGHTA, CDR2 FQGNSA. The CDR3 sequence is 15 residues long. The CDR3 protein is CASSLEGETWYEQYF. DNA for the CDR3: TGTGCCAGCAGCTTAGAGGGGGAAACTTGGTACGAGCAGTACTTC.

J is TRBJ1-4 and V is TRBV19; the D gene is possibly TRBD1 (6 bases). The germline V gene has CDR1 LNHDA and CDR2 SQIVND (reference sequence). V gave up 10 bases and J gave up 0 bases, with 15 bases separating them. The CDR3 is 15 amino acids. CDR3 amino acids: CATAKDRSTNEKLFF. CDR3 DNA: TGTGCCACCGCAAAAGACAGGTCAACTAATGAAAAACTGTTTTTT.

The V gene is TRBV28, the J gene TRBJ2-1; TRBD1 matches 10 bases. The CDR3 loop spans 16 amino acids. Looked up from germline, CDR1 is MDHEN and CDR2 is SYDVKM. V shed 6 bases, J shed 5 bases, and the junction held 10 bases outside the gene matches. CDR3 protein: CASRYDRGRVHNEQFF. DNA for the CDR3: TGTGCCAGCAGATATGACAGGGGGCGCGTCCACAATGAGCAGTTCTTC. The whole variable domain, filled in from reference TRBV28 and TRBJ2-1, reads DVKVTQSSRYLVKRTGEKVFLECVQDMDHENMFWYRQDPGLGLRLIYFSYDVKMKEKGDIPEGYSVSREKKERFSLILESASTNQTSMYLCASRYDRGRVHNEQFFGPGTRLTVL.

This chain connects TRBV18 to TRBJ2-2; tentative D call: TRBD2 (6 bases). V was shortened by 10 bases and J by 2 bases, with 17 bases between the two germline ends. The CDR3 contains 15 residues. The V gene's germline CDR1 is KGHSH and CDR2 LQKENI. Here the CDR3 reads CATPGGTVNTGELFF. DNA for the CDR3: TGTGCCACCCCCGGGGGTACGGTCAACACCGGGGAGCTGTTTTTT.

V gene TRBV29-1 combines with J gene TRBJ1-3; unclear D gene. Germline CDR1 SQVTM, CDR2 ANQGSEA. This CDR3 spans 12 amino acids. V lost 4 bases and J lost 2, with 6 bases in between. The chain's CDR3 is CSVGRAGNTIYF. CDR3 DNA: TGCAGCGTTGGGAGGGCTGGAAACACCATATATTTT.

This clone was observed a handful of times. The V and J genes are TRBV6-1 and TRBJ2-7; TRBD2 might be the D (7 bases). V dropped 6 bases and J dropped 2 bases, with 17 bases sitting between them. CDR1 and CDR2 from the germline V gene are MNHNS and SASEGT. This CDR3 has 15 amino acids. CDR3 DNA: TGTGCCAGCAGCGCGCCCGGGGGGCGAACCTACGAGCAGTACGTC. Protein sequence: CASSAPGGRTYEQYV.

The gene calls are TRBV30 and TRBJ1-2, with TRBD1 identical over 9 bases. The CDR3 spans 14 residues. J was trimmed by 8 bases and V by 3 bases; bases with no gene match: 10. Germline CDR1 is GTSNPN and CDR2 is SVGIG (reference sequence). The CDR3 DNA is TGTGCCTGGAGACGAAGGGACAGGGAAGGAGGCTACACCTTC. Protein product: CAWRRRDREGGYTF.

The rearrangement uses TRBV7-3 and TRBJ2-5, with TRBD2 identical over 9 bases. This CDR3 comprises 15 residues. CDR1 and CDR2 from the germline V gene are SGHTA and FQGTGA. Trimming took 2 bases from V and 1 from J; bases not matched to a gene: 2. The CDR3 loop reads CASSLAGGFQETQYF. The CDR3, as DNA: TGTGCCAGCAGCTTAGCGGGAGGGTTCCAAGAGACCCAGTACTTC.

The rearrangement links TRBV11-2 to TRBJ1-2, with TRBD1 as a possible D gene (6 bases). This CDR3 comprises 16 residues. Germline V gene sequence: CDR1 SGHAT, CDR2 FQNNGV. V shed 4 bases and J shed 3 bases, with 18 bases lying between them. In nucleotides, the CDR3 is TGTGCCAGCAGCTCAGAGGGACGGGGGGCGGACTATGGCTACACCTTC. It is translated as CASSSEGRGADYGYTF.